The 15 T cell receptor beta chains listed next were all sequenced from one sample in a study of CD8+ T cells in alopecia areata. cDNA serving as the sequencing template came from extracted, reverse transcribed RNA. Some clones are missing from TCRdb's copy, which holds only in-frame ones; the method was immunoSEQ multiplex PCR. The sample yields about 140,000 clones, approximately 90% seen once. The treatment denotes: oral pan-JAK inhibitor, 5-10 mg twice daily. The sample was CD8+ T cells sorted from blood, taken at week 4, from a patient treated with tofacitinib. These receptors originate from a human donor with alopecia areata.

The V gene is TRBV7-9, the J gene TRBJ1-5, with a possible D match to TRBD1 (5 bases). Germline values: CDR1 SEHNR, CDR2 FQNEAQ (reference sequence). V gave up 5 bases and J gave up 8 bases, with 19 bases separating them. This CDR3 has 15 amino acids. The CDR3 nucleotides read TGTGCCAGCAGCCCCCTGGGGACGGGGGGAGAGCCCCAGCATTTT. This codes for CASSPLGTGGEPQHF. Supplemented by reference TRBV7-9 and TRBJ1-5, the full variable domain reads DTGVSQNPRHKITKRGQNVTFRCDPISEHNRLYWYRQTLGQGPEFLTYFQNEAQLEKSRLLSDRFSAERPKGSFSTLEIQRTEQGDSAMYLCASSPLGTGGEPQHFGDGTRLSIL.

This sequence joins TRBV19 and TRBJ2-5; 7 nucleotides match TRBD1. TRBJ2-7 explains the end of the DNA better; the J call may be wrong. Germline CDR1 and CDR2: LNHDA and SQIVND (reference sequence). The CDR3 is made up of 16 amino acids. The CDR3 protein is CASSKRLGQTNYEQYF. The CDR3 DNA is TGTGCCAGTAGCAAACGATTGGGACAGACGAACTACGAGCAGTACTTC.

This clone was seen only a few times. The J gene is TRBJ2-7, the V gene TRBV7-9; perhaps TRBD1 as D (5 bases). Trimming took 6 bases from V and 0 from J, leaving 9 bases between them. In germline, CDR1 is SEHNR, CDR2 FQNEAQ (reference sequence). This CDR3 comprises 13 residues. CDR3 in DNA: TGTGCCAGCAGTCGACAGAGCTCCTACGAGCAGTACTTC. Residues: CASSRQSSYEQYF.

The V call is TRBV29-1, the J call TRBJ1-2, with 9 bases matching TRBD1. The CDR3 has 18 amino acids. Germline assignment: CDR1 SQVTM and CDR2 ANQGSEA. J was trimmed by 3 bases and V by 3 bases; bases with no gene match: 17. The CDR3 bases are TGCAGCGTTGATCCGGTTGTTTTGGCCGGGACAGGGTACTATGGCTACACCTTC. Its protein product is CSVDPVVLAGTGYYGYTF. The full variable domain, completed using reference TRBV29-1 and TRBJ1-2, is SAVISQKPSRDICQRGTSLTIQCQVDSQVTMMFWYRQQPGQSLTLIATANQGSEATYESGFVIDKFPISRPNLTFSTLTVSNMSPEDSSIYLCSVDPVVLAGTGYYGYTFGSGTRLTVV.

CDR3 residues: CASSEFGGTEAFF. The CDR3 DNA reads TGTGCCAGCAGTGAATTTGGGGGCACTGAAGCTTTCTTT. This sequence joins TRBV6-1 and TRBJ1-1, with a possible D match to TRBD1 (5 bases). Germline V gene lookup returns CDR1 MNHNS and CDR2 SASEGT. Trimming took 2 bases from V and 4 from J, leaving 8 bases between them. The CDR3 contains 13 residues.

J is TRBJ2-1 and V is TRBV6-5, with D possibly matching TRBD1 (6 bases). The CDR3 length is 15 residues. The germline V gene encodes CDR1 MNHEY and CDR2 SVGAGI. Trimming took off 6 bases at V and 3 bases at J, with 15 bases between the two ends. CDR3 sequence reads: CASRATGIVYNEQFF. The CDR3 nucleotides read TGTGCCAGCAGAGCTACAGGGATTGTCTACAATGAGCAGTTCTTC.

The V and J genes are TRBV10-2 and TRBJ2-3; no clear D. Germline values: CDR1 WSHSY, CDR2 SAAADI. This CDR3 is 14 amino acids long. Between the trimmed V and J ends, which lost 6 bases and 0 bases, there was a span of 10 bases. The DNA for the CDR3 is TGCGCCAGCAGCTGGACGGCTAGCACAGATACGCAGTATTTT. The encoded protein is CASSWTASTDTQYF.

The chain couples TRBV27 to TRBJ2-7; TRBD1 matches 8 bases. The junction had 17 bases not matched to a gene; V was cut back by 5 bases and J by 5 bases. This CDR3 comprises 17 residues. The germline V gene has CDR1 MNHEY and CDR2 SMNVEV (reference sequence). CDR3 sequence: CASSRPPTQGASDEQYF. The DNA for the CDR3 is TGTGCCAGCAGTCGACCACCAACTCAGGGGGCCAGCGACGAGCAGTACTTC.

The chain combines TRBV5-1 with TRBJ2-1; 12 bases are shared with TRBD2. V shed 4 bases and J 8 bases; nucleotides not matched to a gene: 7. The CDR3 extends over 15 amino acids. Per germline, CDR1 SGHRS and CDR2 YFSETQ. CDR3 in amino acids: CASSGGLAGGDEQFF. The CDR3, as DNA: TGCGCCAGCAGCGGGGGACTAGCGGGTGGGGATGAGCAGTTCTTC.

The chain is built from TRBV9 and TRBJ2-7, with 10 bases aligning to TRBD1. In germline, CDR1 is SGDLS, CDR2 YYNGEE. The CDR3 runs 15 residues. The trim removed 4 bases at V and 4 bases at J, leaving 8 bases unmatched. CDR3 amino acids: CASSSGTGELYEQYF. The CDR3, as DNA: TGTGCCAGCAGCTCGGGGACAGGGGAGTTGTACGAGCAGTACTTC.

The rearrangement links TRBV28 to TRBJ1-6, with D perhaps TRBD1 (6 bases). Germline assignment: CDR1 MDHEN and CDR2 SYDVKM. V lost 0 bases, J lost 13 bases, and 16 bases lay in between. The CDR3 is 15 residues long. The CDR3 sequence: CASSLWRDGGRPLHF. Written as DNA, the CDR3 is TGTGCCAGCAGTTTATGGCGTGACGGGGGGCGGCCCCTCCACTTT.

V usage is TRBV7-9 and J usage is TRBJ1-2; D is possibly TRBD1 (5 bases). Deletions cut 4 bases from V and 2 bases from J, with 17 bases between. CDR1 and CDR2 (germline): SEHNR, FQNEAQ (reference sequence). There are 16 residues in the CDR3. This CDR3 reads CASSSNAGTVNYGYTF. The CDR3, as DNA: TGTGCCAGCAGCTCTAATGCGGGGACGGTCAACTATGGCTACACCTTC.

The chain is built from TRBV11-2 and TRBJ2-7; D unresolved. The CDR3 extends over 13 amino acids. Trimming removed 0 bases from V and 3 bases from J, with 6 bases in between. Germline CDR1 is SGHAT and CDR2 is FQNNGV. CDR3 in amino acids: CASSLDGYYEQYF. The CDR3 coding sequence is TGTGCCAGCAGCTTAGATGGCTACTACGAGCAGTACTTC. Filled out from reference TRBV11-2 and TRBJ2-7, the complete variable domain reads EAGVAQSPRYKIIEKRQSVAFWCNPISGHATLYWYQQILGQGPKLLIQFQNNGVVDDSQLPKDRFSAERLKGVDSTLKIQPAKLEDSAVYLCASSLDGYYEQYFGPGTRLTVT.

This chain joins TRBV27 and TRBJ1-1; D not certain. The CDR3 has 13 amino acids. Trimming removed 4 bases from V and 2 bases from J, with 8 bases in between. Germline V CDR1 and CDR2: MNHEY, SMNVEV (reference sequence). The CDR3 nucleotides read TGTGCCAGCAGTTATGGACGTAACACTGAAGCTTTCTTT. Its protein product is CASSYGRNTEAFF.

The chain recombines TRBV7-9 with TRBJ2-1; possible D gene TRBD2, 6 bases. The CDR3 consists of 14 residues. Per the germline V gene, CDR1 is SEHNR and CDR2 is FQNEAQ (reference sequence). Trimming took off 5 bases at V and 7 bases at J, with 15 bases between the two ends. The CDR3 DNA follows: TGTGCCAGCAGCCCCCAACGGGAGAGGAATGAGCAGTTCTTC. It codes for CASSPQRERNEQFF.